The present T cell receptor beta chain was sequenced within a study of blood T cell repertoires in COVID-19. The wider study: Acute and convalescent COVID-19 samples came from the United States, Italy and Spain. T cells, B-cell-depleted T cells, or PBMCs supplied cDNA or gDNA.

This CDR3 is built from 11 residues. Trimming removed 11 bases from V and 4 bases from J, with 11 bases in between. Per germline, CDR1 MNHEY and CDR2 SVGAGI. In the original analysis: Cell counts per sample came from amplifying reference gene primers. TCRdb's copy holds only in-frame clones and misses some; the assay was immunoSEQ multiplex PCR. The V and J calls and clone size were taken over from that table, and D and trimming were inferred from the DNA. In the table there are about 86,000 clones, around 80% of which are singletons. The receptor was isolated from a woman older than 75 with acute or convalescent COVID-19. V and J are TRBV6-5 and TRBJ1-2; D ambiguous. Material for sequencing was peripheral blood. The CDR3 loop reads CASQVSYGYTF. The CDR3 nucleotides are TGTGCCTCCCAAGTCAGCTATGGCTACACCTTC.